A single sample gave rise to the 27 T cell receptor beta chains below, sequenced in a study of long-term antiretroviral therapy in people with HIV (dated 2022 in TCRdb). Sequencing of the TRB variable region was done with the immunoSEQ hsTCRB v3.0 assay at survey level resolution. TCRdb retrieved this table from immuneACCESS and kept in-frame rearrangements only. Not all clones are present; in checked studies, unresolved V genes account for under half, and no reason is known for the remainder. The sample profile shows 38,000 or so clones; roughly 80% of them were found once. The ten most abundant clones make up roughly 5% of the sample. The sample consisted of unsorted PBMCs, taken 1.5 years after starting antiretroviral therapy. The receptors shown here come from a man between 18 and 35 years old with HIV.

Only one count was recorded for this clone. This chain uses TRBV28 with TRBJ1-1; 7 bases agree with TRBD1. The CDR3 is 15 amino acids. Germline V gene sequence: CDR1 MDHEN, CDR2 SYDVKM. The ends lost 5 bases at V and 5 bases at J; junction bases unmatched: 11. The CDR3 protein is CASSVNSGGETEAFF. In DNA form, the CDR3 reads TGTGCCAGCAGTGTGAACTCAGGGGGGGAGACTGAAGCTTTCTTT.

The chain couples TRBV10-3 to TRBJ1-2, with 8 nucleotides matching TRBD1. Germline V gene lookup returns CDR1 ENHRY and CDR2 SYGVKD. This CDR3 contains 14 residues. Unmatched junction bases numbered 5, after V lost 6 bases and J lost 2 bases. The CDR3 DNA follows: TGTGCCATCAGCCTACAGGGGGAAAACTATGGCTACACCTTC. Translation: CAISLQGENYGYTF.

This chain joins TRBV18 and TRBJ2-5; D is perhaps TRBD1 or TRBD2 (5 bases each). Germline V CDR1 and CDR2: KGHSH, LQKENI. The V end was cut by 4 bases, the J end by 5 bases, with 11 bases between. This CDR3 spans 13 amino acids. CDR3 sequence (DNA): TGTGCCAGCTCACAAAGCCGGGACGAGACCCAGTACTTC. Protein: CASSQSRDETQYF.

The CDR3 loop reads CSALLTGTVDYGYTF. In DNA form, the CDR3 reads TGCAGCGCCCTACTAACCGGGACAGTAGACTATGGCTACACCTTC. The J gene is TRBJ1-2, the V gene TRBV29-1, with 7 nucleotides matching TRBD1. The CDR3 loop spans 15 amino acids. CDR1 is SQVTM, CDR2 ANQGSEA, per germline. Losses at the gene ends were 7 bases for V and 3 bases for J; bases not matched to a gene: 14.

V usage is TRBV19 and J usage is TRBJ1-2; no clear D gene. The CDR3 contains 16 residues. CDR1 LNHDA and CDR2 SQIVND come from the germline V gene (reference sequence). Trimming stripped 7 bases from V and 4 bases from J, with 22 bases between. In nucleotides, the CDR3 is TGTGCCAGTACCAAAACCCAGCTGGCGAGATCCTATGGCTACACCTTC. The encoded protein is CASTKTQLARSYGYTF.

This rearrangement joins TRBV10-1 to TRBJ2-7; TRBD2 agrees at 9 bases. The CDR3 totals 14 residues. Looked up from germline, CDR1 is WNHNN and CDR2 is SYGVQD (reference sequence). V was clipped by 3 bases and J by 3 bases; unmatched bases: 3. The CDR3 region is CASSDGLALYEQYF. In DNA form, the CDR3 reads TGCGCCAGCAGTGATGGACTAGCGCTCTACGAGCAGTACTTC.

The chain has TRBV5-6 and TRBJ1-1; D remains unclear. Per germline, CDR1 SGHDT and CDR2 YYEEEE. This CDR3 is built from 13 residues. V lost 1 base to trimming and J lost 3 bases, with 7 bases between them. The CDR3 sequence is CASSLTVYTEAFF. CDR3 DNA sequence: TGTGCCAGCAGCTTGACCGTATACACTGAAGCTTTCTTT.

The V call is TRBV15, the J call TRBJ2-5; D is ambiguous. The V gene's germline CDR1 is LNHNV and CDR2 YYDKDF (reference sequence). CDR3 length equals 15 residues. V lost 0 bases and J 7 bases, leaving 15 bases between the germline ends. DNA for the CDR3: TGTGCCACCAGCAGAGACCCCCCGGGTGCCGTGACCCAGTACTTC. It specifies CATSRDPPGAVTQYF.

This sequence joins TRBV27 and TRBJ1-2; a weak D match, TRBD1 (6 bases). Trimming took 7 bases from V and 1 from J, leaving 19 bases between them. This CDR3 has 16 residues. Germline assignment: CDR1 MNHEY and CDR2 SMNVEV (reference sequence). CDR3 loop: CASKSTGQYFNYGYTF. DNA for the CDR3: TGTGCCAGCAAGAGTACAGGACAGTATTTTAACTATGGCTACACCTTC.

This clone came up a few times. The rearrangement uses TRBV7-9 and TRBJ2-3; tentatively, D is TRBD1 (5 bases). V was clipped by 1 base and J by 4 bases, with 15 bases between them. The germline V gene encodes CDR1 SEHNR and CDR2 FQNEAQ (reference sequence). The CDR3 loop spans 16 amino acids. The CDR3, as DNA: TGTGCCAGCAGCTTAGTCCAGGGTTACGGCGCAGATACGCAGTATTTT. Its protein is CASSLVQGYGADTQYF.

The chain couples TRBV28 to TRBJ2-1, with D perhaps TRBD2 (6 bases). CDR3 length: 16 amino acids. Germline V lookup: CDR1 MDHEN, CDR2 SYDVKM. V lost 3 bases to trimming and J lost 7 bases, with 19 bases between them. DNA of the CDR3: TGTGCCAGCAGTTTCTTCTGGGACTCCCCGGGAAATGAGCAGTTCTTC. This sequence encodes CASSFFWDSPGNEQFF.

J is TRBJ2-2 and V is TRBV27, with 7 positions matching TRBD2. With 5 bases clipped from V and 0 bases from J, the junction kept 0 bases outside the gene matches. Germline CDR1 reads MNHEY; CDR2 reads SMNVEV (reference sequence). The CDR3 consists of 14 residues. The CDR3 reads CASSSGANTGELFF. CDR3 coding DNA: TGTGCCAGCAGTAGCGGGGCGAACACCGGGGAGCTGTTTTTT.

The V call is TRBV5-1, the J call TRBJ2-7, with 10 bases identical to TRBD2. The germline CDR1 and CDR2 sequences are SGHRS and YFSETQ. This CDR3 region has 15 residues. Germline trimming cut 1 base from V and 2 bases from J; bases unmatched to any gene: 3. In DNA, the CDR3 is TGCGCCAGCAGCTTGCGACTAGCGGGCACCTACGAGCAGTACTTC. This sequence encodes CASSLRLAGTYEQYF.

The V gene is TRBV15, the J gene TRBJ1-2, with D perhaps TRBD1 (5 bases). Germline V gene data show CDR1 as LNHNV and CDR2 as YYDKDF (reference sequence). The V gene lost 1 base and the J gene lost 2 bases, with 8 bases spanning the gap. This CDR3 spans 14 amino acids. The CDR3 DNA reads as TGTGCCACCAGCAGAGGGGGCCTGAACTATGGCTACACCTTC. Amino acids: CATSRGGLNYGYTF.

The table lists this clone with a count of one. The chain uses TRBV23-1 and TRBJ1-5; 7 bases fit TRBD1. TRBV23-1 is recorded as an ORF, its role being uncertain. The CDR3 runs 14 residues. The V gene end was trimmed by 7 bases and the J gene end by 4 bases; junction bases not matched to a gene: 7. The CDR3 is CASIKGQVNQPQHF. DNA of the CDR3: TGCGCCAGCATAAAAGGACAGGTTAATCAGCCCCAGCATTTT.

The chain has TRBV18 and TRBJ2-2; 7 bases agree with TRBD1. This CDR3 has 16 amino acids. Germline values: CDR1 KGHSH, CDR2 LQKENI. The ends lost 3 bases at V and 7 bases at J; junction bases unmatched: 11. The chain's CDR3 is CASSPLPTGNGGELFF. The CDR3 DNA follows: TGTGCCAGCTCACCCCTTCCGACAGGGAATGGCGGGGAGCTGTTTTTT.

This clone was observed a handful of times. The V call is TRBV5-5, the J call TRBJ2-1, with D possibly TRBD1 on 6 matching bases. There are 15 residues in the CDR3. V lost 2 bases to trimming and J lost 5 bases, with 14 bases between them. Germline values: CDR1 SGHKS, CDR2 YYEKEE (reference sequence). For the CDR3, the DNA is TGTGCCAGCAGCTTTTTACAGGGTGTAAACAATGAGCAGTTCTTC. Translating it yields CASSFLQGVNNEQFF.

Here the CDR3 DNA reads TGTGCCAGCAGCTCGGGGGAGGGCGGTGGAAACACCATATATTTT. Amino acids: CASSSGEGGGNTIYF. The chain uses TRBV7-9 and TRBJ1-3, with a possible D match to TRBD1 (5 bases). CDR1 and CDR2 from the germline V gene are SEHNR and FQNEAQ (reference sequence). The V end lost 4 bases, the J end lost 3 bases, and 13 bases lay between the germline ends. The CDR3 covers 15 residues.

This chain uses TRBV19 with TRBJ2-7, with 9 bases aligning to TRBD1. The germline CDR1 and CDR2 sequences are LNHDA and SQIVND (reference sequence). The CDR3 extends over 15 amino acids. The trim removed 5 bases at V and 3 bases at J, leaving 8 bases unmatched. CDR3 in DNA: TGTGCCAGTAGTCCCGAGGGACAGGGAAACTACGAGCAGTACTTC. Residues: CASSPEGQGNYEQYF.

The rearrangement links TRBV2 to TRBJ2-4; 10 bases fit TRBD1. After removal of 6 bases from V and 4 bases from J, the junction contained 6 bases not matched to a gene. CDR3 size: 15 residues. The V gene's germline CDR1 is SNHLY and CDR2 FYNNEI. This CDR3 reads CASRVTGQGKNIQYF. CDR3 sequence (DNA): TGTGCCAGCAGGGTTACGGGACAGGGGAAAAACATTCAGTACTTC.

The CDR3, as DNA: TGTGCCAGCAGTTCACCAAGGGTGCCCTCTGGAAACACCATATATTTT. Translation gives CASSSPRVPSGNTIYF. V gene TRBV6-5 combines with J gene TRBJ1-3; no definite D call. V was trimmed by 4 bases and J by 0 bases, leaving 13 bases between them. The CDR3 consists of 16 residues. Germline V lookup: CDR1 MNHEY, CDR2 SVGAGI.

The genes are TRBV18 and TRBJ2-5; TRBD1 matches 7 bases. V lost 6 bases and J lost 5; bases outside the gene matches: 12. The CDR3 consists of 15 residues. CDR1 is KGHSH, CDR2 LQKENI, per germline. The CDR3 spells CASSTDKGAPETQYF. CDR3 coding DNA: TGTGCCAGCTCCACTGATAAGGGGGCCCCGGAGACCCAGTACTTC.

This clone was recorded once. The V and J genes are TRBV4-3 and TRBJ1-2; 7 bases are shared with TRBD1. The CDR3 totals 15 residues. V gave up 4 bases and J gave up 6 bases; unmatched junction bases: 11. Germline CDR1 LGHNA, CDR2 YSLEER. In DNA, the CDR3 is TGCGCCAGCAGCCGCCTACAGGGGACGAGCGATGGCTACACCTTC. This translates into CASSRLQGTSDGYTF.

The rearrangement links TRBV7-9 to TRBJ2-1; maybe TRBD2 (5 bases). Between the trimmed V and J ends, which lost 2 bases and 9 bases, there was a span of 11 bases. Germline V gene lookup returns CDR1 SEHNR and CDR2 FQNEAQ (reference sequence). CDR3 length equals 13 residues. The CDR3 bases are TGTGCCAGCAGCTTAATGGGAGTCGCTGAGCAGTTCTTC. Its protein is CASSLMGVAEQFF.

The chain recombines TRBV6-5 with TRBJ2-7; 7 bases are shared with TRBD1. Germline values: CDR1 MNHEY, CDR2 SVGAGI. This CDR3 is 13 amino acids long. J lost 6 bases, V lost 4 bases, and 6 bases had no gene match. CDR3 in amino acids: CASSSPQGSEQYF. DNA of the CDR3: TGTGCCAGCAGTTCACCACAGGGGAGCGAGCAGTACTTC.

The CDR3 reads CASSYGLAANNEQFF. Written as DNA, the CDR3 is TGCGCCAGCAGCTACGGACTAGCGGCAAACAATGAGCAGTTCTTC. The chain links TRBV5-1 to TRBJ2-1; 10 nucleotides line up with TRBD2. The CDR3 totals 15 residues. V shed 3 bases and J 5 bases; nucleotides not matched to a gene: 5. Germline V gives CDR1 SGHRS, CDR2 YFSETQ.

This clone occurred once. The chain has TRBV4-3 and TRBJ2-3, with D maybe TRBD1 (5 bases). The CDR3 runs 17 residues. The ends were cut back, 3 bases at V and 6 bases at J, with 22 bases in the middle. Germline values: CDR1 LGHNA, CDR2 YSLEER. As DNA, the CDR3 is TGCGCCAGCAGCCAGGAACAAAACCAGGGTATCATGGATACGCAGTATTTT. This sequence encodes CASSQEQNQGIMDTQYF.